The 8 T cell receptor beta chains reported below all come from one sample, sequenced in a study of response to subunit inactivated influenza vaccine. TCRdb re-called the RT-PCR reads through MiXCR, storing one row per CDR3 protein. The sample has some 190,000 distinct CDR3 sequences, 13% to 15% seen once. This specimen was CD8+ T cells sorted from PBMCs, taken 5 days after vaccination. These receptors were collected from a man aged 45-60 years who received an inactivated influenza vaccine.

This clonotype turned up a few times. The chain uses TRBV12-3 or TRBV12-4 and TRBJ1-2; tentative D call: TRBD1 (6 bases). This CDR3 contains 12 residues. With 3 bases removed from V and 8 bases from J, the gap between germline ends came to 10 bases. CDR3: CASSLGGEGYTF. CDR3 sequence (DNA): TGTGCCAGCAGTTTGGGGGGCGAGGGCTACACCTTC.

The chain combines TRBV7-6 with TRBJ2-2; D is uncertain. There are 12 residues in the CDR3. Germline lookup yields CDR1 SGHVS and CDR2 FNYEAQ. The V end lost 7 bases, the J end lost 7 bases, and 10 bases lay between the germline ends. The CDR3 protein is CASTQGFGELFF. DNA of the CDR3: TGTGCCAGCACCCAAGGGTTCGGGGAGCTGTTTTTT.

The V and J genes are TRBV6-2 or TRBV6-3 and TRBJ2-7; D remains unclear. The length of the CDR3 is 13 residues. Germline values: CDR1 MNHEY, CDR2 SVGEGT. Trimming pared 0 bases from V and 6 bases from J, leaving 9 bases between. The CDR3 region has the DNA TGTGCCAGCAGTTACTCCGCGGCAGCCGAGCAGTACTTC. Translating gives CASSYSAAAEQYF.

This clonotype has just a few counts. Sequence at one end of the junction differs from germline and may be a read error. The chain has TRBV7-6 and TRBJ2-3; 7 bases map to TRBD1. This CDR3 contains 16 residues. Germline CDR1 and CDR2: SGHVS and FNYEAQ. CDR3 sequence (DNA): TGTGCCAGCAGCCGTACGACAGGGCCTAGGGCAGAAACGCAGTATTTT. The encoded protein is CASSRTTGPRAETQYF.

This clonotype was counted ten times or more. This sequence joins TRBV12-3 or TRBV12-4 and TRBJ2-7, with a tentative D call TRBD1 (6 bases). V was clipped by 5 bases and J by 0 bases, with 11 bases between them. The CDR3 sequence is 14 residues long. This CDR3 is CASSRGISSYEQYF. For the CDR3, the DNA is TGTGCCAGCAGTAGGGGGATTAGCTCCTACGAGCAGTACTTC.

The V call is TRBV9, the J call TRBJ1-2; possible D gene TRBD1, 6 bases. The CDR3 runs to 14 residues. Germline lookup yields CDR1 SGDLS and CDR2 YYNGEE. Trimming took 4 bases from V and 1 from J, leaving 11 bases between them. The CDR3 here is CASSLGTINYGYTF. Here the CDR3 DNA reads TGTGCCAGCAGCCTAGGGACAATTAACTATGGCTACACCTTC. The whole variable domain, remainder taken from reference TRBV9 and TRBJ1-2, is DSGVTQTPKHLITATGQRVTLRCSPRSGDLSVYWYQQSLDQGLQFLIQYYNGEERAKGNILERFSAQQFPDLHSELNLSSLELGDSALYFCASSLGTINYGYTFGSGTRLTVV.

The rearrangement uses TRBV27 and TRBJ2-5; 9 bases line up with TRBD1. The CDR3 runs 14 residues. The germline gives CDR1 MNHEY, CDR2 SMNVEV (reference sequence). With 5 bases clipped from V and 4 bases from J, the junction kept 5 bases outside the gene matches. The DNA of the CDR3 is TGTGCCAGCAGTCGACAGGGGGTTCTAGAGACCCAGTACTTC. Encoded protein: CASSRQGVLETQYF.

This rearrangement joins TRBV7-2 to TRBJ2-7; a possible D gene is TRBD2 (6 bases). The germline gives CDR1 SGHTA, CDR2 FQGNSA. V lost 4 bases to trimming and J lost 0 bases, with 13 bases between them. The CDR3 is 15 amino acids. The CDR3 is CASSWGGESSYEQYF. CDR3 coding DNA: TGTGCCAGCAGCTGGGGAGGAGAAAGCTCCTACGAGCAGTACTTC.